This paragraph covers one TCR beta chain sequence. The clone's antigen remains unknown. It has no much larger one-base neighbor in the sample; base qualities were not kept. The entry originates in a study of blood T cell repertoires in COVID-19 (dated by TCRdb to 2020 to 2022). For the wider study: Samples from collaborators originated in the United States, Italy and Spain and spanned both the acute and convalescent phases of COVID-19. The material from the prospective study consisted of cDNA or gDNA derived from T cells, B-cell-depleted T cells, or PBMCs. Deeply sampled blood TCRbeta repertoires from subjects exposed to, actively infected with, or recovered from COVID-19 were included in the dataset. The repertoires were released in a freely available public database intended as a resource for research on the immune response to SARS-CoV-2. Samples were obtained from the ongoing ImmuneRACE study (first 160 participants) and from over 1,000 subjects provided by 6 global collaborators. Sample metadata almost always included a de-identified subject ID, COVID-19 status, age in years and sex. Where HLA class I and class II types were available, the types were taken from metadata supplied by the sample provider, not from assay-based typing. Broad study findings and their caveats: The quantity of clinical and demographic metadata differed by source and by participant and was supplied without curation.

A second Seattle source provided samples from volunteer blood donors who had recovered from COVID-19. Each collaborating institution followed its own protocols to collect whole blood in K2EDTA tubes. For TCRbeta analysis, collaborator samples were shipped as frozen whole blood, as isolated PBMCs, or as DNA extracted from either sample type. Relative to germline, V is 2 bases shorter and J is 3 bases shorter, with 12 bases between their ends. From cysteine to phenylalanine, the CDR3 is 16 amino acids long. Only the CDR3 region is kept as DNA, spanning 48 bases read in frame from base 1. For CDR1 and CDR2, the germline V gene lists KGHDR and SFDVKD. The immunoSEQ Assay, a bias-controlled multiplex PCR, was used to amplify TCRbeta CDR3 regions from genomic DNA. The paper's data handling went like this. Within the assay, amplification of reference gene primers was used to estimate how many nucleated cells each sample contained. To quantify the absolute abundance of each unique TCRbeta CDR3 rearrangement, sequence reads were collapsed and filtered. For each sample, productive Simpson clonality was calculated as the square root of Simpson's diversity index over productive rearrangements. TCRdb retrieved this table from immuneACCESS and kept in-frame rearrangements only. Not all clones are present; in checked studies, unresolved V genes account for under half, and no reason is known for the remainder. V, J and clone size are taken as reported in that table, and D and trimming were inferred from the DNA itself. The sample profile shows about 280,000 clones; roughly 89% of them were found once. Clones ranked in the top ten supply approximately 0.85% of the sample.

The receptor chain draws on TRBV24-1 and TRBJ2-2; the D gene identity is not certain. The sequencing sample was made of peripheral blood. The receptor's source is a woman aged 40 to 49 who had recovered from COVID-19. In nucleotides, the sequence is TGTGCCACCAGTGATTCAGGCGCAAGATACACCGGGGAGCTGTTTTTT. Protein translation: CATSDSGARYTGELFF.